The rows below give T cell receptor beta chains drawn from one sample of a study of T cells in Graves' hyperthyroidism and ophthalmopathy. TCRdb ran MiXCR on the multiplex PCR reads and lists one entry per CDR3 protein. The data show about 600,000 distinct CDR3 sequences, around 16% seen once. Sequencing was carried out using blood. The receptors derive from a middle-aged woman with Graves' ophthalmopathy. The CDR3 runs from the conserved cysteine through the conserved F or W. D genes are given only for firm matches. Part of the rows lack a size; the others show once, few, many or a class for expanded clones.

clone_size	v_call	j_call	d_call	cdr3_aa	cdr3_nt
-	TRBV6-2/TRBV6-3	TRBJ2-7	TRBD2	CASSYSLGTSTNYEQYF	TGTGCCAGCAGTTACTCCCTCGGGACTAGCACTAACTACGAGCAGTACTTC
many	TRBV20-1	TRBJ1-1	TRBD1	CSVAGTGVGKNTEAFF	TGCAGTGTGGCCGGGACAGGGGTAGGGAAGAACACTGAAGCTTTCTTT
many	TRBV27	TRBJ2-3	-	CASSLRRTDTQYF	TGTGCCAGCAGCTTAAGGAGGACAGATACGCAGTATTTT
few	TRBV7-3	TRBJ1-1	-	CASSFNLQGPEAFF	TGTGCCAGCAGCTTTAATCTTCAGGGGCCTGAAGCTTTCTTT
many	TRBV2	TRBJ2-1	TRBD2	CASARGLAYNEQFF	TGTGCCAGCGCTAGAGGACTAGCCTACAATGAGCAGTTCTTC
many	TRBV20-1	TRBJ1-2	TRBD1	CSAEDRGYGYTF	TGCAGTGCTGAGGACAGGGGGTATGGCTACACCTTC
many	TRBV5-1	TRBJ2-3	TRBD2	CASSFGTITPDTQYF	TGCGCCAGCAGCTTCGGGACTATCACCCCAGATACGCAGTATTTT
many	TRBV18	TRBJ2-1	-	CASSPATLNLNEQFF	TGTGCCAGCTCACCAGCAACGCTTAATCTAAATGAGCAGTTCTTC
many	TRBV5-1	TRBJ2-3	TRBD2	CASSLALAGVSDTQYF	TGCGCCAGCAGCTTGGCACTAGCGGGAGTTTCAGATACGCAGTATTTT
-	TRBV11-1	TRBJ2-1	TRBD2	CASSRMTSGGANKFF	TGTGCCAGCAGCCGGATGACTAGCGGGGGAGCAAACAAGTTCTTC
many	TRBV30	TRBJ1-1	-	CAWSVRLPNAEAFF	TGTGCCTGGAGTGTACGACTGCCGAATGCTGAAGCTTTCTTT
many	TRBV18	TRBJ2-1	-	CASSPGVGHVTYNEQFF	TGTGCCAGCTCCCCAGGGGTGGGCCACGTTACCTACAATGAGCAGTTCTTC
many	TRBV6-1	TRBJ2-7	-	CASSDGGTNSYEQYF	TGTGCCAGCAGTGACGGCGGGACAAATTCCTACGAGCAGTACTTC
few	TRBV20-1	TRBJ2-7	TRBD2	CSARPGLASYEQYF	TGCAGTGCTAGACCGGGACTAGCTTCCTACGAGCAGTACTTC
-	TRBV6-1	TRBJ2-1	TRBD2	CASSSPGLAMIF	TGTGCCAGCAGCTCCCCGGGACTAGCAATGATCTTC
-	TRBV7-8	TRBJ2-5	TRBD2	CASSLELAGGYYETQYF	TGTGCCAGCAGCTTAGAACTAGCGGGGGGGTACTATGAGACCCAGTACTTC
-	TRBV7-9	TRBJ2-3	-	CASRENPRDPQDTQYF	TGTGCCAGCAGGGAAAACCCCAGGGACCCCCAGGATACGCAGTATTTT
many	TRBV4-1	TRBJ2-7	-	CASSPVPGSEQYF	TGCGCCAGCAGCCCGGTTCCCGGGTCGGAGCAGTACTTC
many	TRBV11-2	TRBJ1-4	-	CASSLRPSRGNEKLFF	TGTGCCAGCAGCTTACGTCCCTCGCGGGGTAATGAAAAACTGTTTTTT
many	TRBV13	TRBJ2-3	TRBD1	CASSLDRGLSTQYF	TGTGCCAGCAGCTTAGATAGGGGGCTTTCTACGCAGTATTTT
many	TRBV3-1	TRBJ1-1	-	CASSQFLGGNTEAFF	TGTGCCAGCAGCCAATTCCTCGGAGGCAACACTGAAGCTTTCTTT
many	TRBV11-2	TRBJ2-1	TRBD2	CASSLDRVRREKYNEQFF	TGTGCCAGCAGCTTAGATCGGGTAAGGCGGGAGAAGTACAATGAGCAGTTCTTC
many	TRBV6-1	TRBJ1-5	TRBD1	CASSADRAGWGHQPQHF	TGTGCCAGCAGTGCCGACAGGGCTGGGTGGGGGCATCAGCCCCAGCATTTT
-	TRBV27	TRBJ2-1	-	CASRVRGSINEQFF	TGTGCCAGCAGGGTCCGGGGGAGTATAAATGAGCAGTTCTTC
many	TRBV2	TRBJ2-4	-	CASSGLYLAKNIQYF	TGTGCCAGCAGCGGACTGTATCTAGCCAAAAACATTCAGTACTTC
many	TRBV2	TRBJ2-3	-	CASSEGRADTQYF	TGTGCCAGCAGTGAAGGTCGGGCAGATACGCAGTATTTT
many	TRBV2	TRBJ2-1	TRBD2	CASSEAGLAGSSYNEQFF	TGTGCCAGCAGTGAAGCGGGACTAGCGGGGAGCTCCTACAATGAGCAGTTCTTC
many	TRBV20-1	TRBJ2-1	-	CSASRRATIDEQFF	TGCAGTGCTAGCCGTAGGGCGACGATTGACGAGCAGTTCTTC
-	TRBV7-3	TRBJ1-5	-	CASTNFGQPQHF	TGTGCCAGCACCAACTTCGGTCAGCCCCAGCATTTT
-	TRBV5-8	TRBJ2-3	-	CASSLVGHAQYF	TGCGCCAGCAGCTTGGTTGGACACGCGCAGTATTTT
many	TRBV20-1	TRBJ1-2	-	CSARDQPGQVATF	TGCAGTGCTAGAGATCAGCCAGGCCAGGTAGCCACCTTC
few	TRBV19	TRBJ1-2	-	CASSFTRLDHGYTF	TGTGCCAGTAGTTTCACCAGACTCGATCATGGCTACACCTTC